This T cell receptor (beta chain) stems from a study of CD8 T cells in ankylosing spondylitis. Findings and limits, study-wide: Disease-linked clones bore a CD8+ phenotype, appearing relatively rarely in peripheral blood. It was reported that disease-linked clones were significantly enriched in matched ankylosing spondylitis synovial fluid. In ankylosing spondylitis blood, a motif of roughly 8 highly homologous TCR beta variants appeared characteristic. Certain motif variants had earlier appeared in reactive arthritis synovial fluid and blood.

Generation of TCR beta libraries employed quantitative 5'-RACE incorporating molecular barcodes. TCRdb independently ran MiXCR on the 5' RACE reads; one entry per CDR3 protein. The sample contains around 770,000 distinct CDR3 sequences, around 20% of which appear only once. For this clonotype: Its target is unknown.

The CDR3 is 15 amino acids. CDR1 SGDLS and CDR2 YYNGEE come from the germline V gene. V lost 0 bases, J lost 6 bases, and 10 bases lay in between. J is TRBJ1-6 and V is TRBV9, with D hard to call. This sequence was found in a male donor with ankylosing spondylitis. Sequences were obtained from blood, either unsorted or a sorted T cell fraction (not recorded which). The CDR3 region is CASSVGGRSNSPLHF. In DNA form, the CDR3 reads TGTGCCAGCAGCGTAGGCGGCCGTTCTAATTCACCCCTCCACTTT.